This record looks at one TCR beta chain sequence and its context. Its antigen is not yet known. Nothing much larger sits one base from this clone, and base qualities are not available. The label giving this sample's time point can be read as: baseline before first vaccination. Vaccinee samples were obtained from the UK trials COV001 and COV002, which included a single-blind randomized controlled phase 2/3 trial of AZD1222 (ChAdOx1 nCoV-19) in healthy adults. For TCRbeta chain sequencing, PBMC samples from trial participants were taken at day 0 and at day 28 after the second dose. The data stem from a study of T cell responses to AZD1222 COVID-19 vaccine (dated by TCRdb to the early 2020s). Some background on the complete study: Because spike-specific TCR depth and breadth did not differ between the two schedules, AZD1222 recipients who got a second dose at roughly 4 weeks were pooled with those who got a second dose at roughly 12 weeks. Trial participants were enrolled by age into 18-55, 56-69 and 70-plus year subgroups, with around 150, 28 and 57 TCR-sequenced participants respectively. A total of 233 trial participants underwent TCR sequencing, of whom more than 200 had received two doses of AZD1222 and roughly 26 had received two doses of the MenACWY control vaccine.

The CDR3 regions of human TCRbeta chains were subjected to immunosequencing. The authors' pipeline ran thus. Repertoire TCRs were checked for matches against a reference library of SARS-CoV-2-specific TCRs that had been generated using the MIRA antigen-specificity platform. Breadth meant the fraction of unique TCRs that were SARS-CoV-2-associated, whereas depth meant the fraction of total T cells that were SARS-CoV-2-associated. Each spike-specific TCR was assigned to its reactive spike region and to a CD4 or CD8 class using the MIRA data. Log10-transformed breadth and depth values were compared by one-way ANOVA with Sidak's multiple comparisons tests. In TCRdb, the immuneACCESS table is reduced to in-frame sequences with V and J assigned. These tables do not hold every clone; where another copy was compared, an unresolved V gene accounts for under half, and the others remain unexplained. That table furnishes V, J and clone size, whereas the DNA furnished D and trimming. This sample has 120,000 to 150,000 clones in its table, and around 90% of those were observed once. 5.5% to 6.5% of the sample belongs to the ten largest clones.

Study-level results and caveats: The 56-69-year group was small, and its depth increase did not reach significance, likely because of low power. A significant rise in spike-specific TCR breadth and depth was observed after two AZD1222 doses relative to day 0 and relative to MenACWY recipients. Participants were mostly white British and included more females than males, and it was suggested by the authors that clonal diversity may have been underestimated. Vaccine-associated CD4 TCRs spanned the whole spike protein, with dominant responses in regions 160-218 and 743-854. Reportedly, close to half of the unique spike-specific TCRs recognized epitopes lying outside the regions that are mutated in the B.1.351 and B.1.1.7 variants. Because no day 14 peak-response samples were available, the repertoires could be characterized only after the peak T cell response. Only six or seven AZD1222 recipients were SARS-CoV-2 seropositive at baseline, limiting conclusions about previously exposed vaccinees.

The CDR3 goes from the cysteine to the phenylalanine over 15 residues. Kept here is only the CDR3 DNA, which spans 45 bases and is read in frame from base 1. The germline V end is reduced by 7 bases and the J end by 9 bases; junction bases left unmatched: 12. CDR1 and CDR2 are read off the germline V gene as MDHEN and SYDVKM. The rearrangement combines TRBV28 with TRBJ1-6, and 7 bases in between align with TRBD1. The source material was peripheral blood, sampled on day 0 of AZD1222 vaccination. This clonotype was sampled from an adult in good health. The DNA sequence is given as TGTGCCAGCACTAAAGGGGGCTCAGGCGGTTCACCCCTCCACTTT. It translates to CASTKGGSGGSPLHF.